This T cell receptor beta chain originates from a study of blood T cell repertoires in COVID-19. Study information: PBMCs, B-cell-depleted T cells, or T cells were the source of the cDNA or gDNA that made up the material.

In the source study's methods: Reference gene primer amplification yielded estimated nucleated cell counts. Sequencing was performed with immunoSEQ multiplex PCR; in TCRdb, only in-frame clones are kept and a portion is missing. V and J calls and clone size are those listed in that table; D and trimming were worked out from the DNA. The data contain about 200,000 clones, 80% to 95% of them singletons. V was pared by 10 bases and J by 5 bases, with 2 bases of the junction left unmatched. The CDR3 covers 11 residues. Germline lookup yields CDR1 MNHEY and CDR2 SMNVEV (reference sequence). The sequence derives from a man aged 50 to 60 with acute or convalescent COVID-19. This rearrangement joins TRBV27 to TRBJ2-3, with 8 bases identical to TRBD2. Sequenced input: peripheral blood. The CDR3 nucleotides are TGTGCCACCGGGAGGGTAGATACGCAGTATTTT. Translated: CATGRVDTQYF.